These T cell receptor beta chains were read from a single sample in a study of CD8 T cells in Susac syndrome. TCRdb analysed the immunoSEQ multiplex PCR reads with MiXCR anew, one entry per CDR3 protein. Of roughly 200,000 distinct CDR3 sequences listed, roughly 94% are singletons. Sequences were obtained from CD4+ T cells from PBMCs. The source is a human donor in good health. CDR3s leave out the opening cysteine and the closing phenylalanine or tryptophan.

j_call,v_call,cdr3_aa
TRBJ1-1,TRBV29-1,SVERLNTEAF
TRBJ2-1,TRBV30,ALKRLAGENEQF
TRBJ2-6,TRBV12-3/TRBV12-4,ASSRDSSGANVLT
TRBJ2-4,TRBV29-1,SGGEDIQY
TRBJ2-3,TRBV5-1,ASSTLGVGGTDTQY
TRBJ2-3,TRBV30,AWSWLAGNTDTQY
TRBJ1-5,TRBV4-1,ASSQVGGRQRGQPQH
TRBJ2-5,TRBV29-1,SVETGETQY
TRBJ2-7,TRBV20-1,SARTGQGWYEQY
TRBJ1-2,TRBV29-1,SVEVGQGVDGYT
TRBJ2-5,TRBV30,ACEGGLYQETQY
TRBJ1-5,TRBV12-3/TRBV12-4,ASSLTGKDQPQH
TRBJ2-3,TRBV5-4,ASSVRVATDTQY
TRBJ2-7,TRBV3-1,ASGRLAGAEQY
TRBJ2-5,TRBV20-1,SARSGDRSQETQY
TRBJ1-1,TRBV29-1,SVEQDNTEAF
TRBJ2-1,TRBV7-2,ASSLDGQGAWNEQF
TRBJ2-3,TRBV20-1,SARPAGAGVRDTQY